The 5 T cell receptor beta chains presented below share a single source sample, sequenced in a study of OX40 agonist ivuxolimab in advanced cancers. Repertoires were generated with immunoSEQ multiplex PCR, while TCRdb's copy carries only in-frame clones and drops some. The table lists approximately 46,000 clones, approximately 77% of them singletons. Specimen: CD4+ or CD8+ T cells sorted from blood, collected in a trial of the OX40 agonist ivuxolimab. Receptors originate from an adult with an advanced solid tumor such as melanoma, head and neck, liver or kidney cancer.

This rearrangement joins TRBV27 to TRBJ1-1, with a weak D call TRBD1 (5 bases). The germline V gene encodes CDR1 MNHEY and CDR2 SMNVEV (reference sequence). This CDR3 has 13 residues. Trimming took 6 bases from V and 3 from J, leaving 11 bases between them. The CDR3 reads CASRPQGYTEAFF. In DNA, the CDR3 is TGTGCCAGCAGACCGCAGGGATACACTGAAGCTTTCTTT.

This sequence joins TRBV5-5 and TRBJ2-3; 10 bases are shared with TRBD2. Germline V gene sequence: CDR1 SGHKS, CDR2 YYEKEE (reference sequence). V shed 1 base, J shed 3 bases, and the junction held 8 bases outside the gene matches. The CDR3 runs to 17 residues. The CDR3, as DNA: TGTGCCAGCAGCTTGATCCTAGCGGGAGTCGGTACAGATACGCAGTATTTT. Translated, it gives CASSLILAGVGTDTQYF.

In its sample, this clone is medium-sized. The rearrangement links TRBV11-2 to TRBJ1-1, with 7 bases aligning to TRBD1. V lost 5 bases and J lost 1; bases outside the gene matches: 16. Per the germline V gene, CDR1 is SGHAT and CDR2 is FQNNGV. The CDR3 covers 18 residues. The CDR3 nucleotides are TGTGCCAGCAGCCGACTGAGGACAGGTTCCCCAACGAACACTGAAGCTTTCTTT. It is translated as CASSRLRTGSPTNTEAFF.

The DNA for the CDR3 is TGTGCCAGCAGTGTAGCCAGCGGGCGCGGGGAGCTGTTTTTT. Its protein is CASSVASGRGELFF. The chain combines TRBV7-3 with TRBJ2-2, with a weak D call TRBD2 (6 bases). The V end was cut by 6 bases, the J end by 7 bases, with 15 bases between. In germline, CDR1 is SGHTA, CDR2 FQGTGA. This CDR3 region has 14 residues.

In its sample, this clone was seen many times. V usage is TRBV28 and J usage is TRBJ2-2, with a tentative D call TRBD1 (5 bases). Looked up from germline, CDR1 is MDHEN and CDR2 is SYDVKM. Trimming removed 5 bases at V and 2 bases at J, with 9 bases between. The CDR3 totals 14 residues. CDR3 protein: CASSHRFNTGELFF. DNA of the CDR3: TGTGCCAGCAGTCACAGGTTTAACACCGGGGAGCTGTTTTTT.